The 21 T cell receptor beta chains given below trace back to one sample, sequenced in a study of OX40 agonist ivuxolimab in advanced cancers. Here immunoSEQ multiplex PCR was the method, and the copy in TCRdb shows in-frame clones only, minus some. This sample yields tens of thousands of clones, of which roughly 87% are seen a single time; roughly 6% belongs to the top ten. The sequencing used CD4+ or CD8+ T cells sorted from blood, collected in a trial of the OX40 agonist ivuxolimab. Receptors were obtained from an adult with an advanced solid tumor such as melanoma, head and neck, liver or kidney cancer.

This chain connects TRBV7-8 to TRBJ2-3, with TRBD2 matching 7 bases. V was pared by 4 bases and J by 4 bases, with 23 bases of the junction left unmatched. The CDR3 contains 20 residues. In germline, CDR1 is SGHVS, CDR2 FQNEAQ. For the CDR3, the DNA is TGTGCCAGCAGCTCCCCTTCCCGGCCCATAGCGGGCCACGACGCAGATACGCAGTATTTT. This translates into CASSSPSRPIAGHDADTQYF. Full variable domain (missing parts from reference TRBV7-8 and TRBJ2-3): GAGVSQSPRYKVAKRGQDVALRCDPISGHVSLFWYQQALGQGPEFLTYFQNEAQLDKSGLPSDRFFAERPEGSVSTLKIQRTQQEDSAVYLCASSSPSRPIAGHDADTQYFGPGTRLTVL.

This clone has more than one count but fewer than ten. The rearrangement uses TRBV5-8 and TRBJ2-2; D uncertain. The germline V and J ends were trimmed by 0 bases and 8 bases, with 8 bases remaining between them. CDR3 length: 13 amino acids. The germline CDR1 and CDR2 sequences are SGHTS and YDEGEE. CDR3 coding DNA: TGTGCCAGCAGCTTGGAAGGATTGGGGGAGCTGTTTTTT. Protein product: CASSLEGLGELFF. Filled out from reference TRBV5-8 and TRBJ2-2, the complete variable domain reads EAGVTQSPTHLIKTRGQQATLRCSPISGHTSVYWYQQALGLGLQFLLWYDEGEERNRGNFPPRFSGRQFPNYSSELNVNALELEDSALYLCASSLEGLGELFFGEGSRLTVL.

V usage is TRBV11-2 and J usage is TRBJ2-1; D gene uncertain. Germline lookup yields CDR1 SGHAT and CDR2 FQNNGV. V dropped 4 bases and J dropped 8 bases, with 9 bases sitting between them. The CDR3 is made up of 12 amino acids. This CDR3 reads CASSYNVDEQFF. CDR3 sequence (DNA): TGTGCCAGCAGCTACAATGTGGATGAGCAGTTCTTC.

This CDR3 reads CASSLLGGREADTQYF. Written as DNA, the CDR3 is TGTGCCAGCAGCTTACTCGGCGGGAGGGAGGCAGATACGCAGTATTTT. The J gene is TRBJ2-3, the V gene TRBV7-9, with TRBD2 matching over 9 bases. The V and J ends lost 2 bases and 4 bases, in that order; junction bases with no gene match: 7. This CDR3 is built from 16 residues. From germline, CDR1 is SEHNR and CDR2 FQNEAQ (reference sequence).

V usage is TRBV28 and J usage is TRBJ2-7; 9 bases are shared with TRBD1. The CDR3 has 14 residues. Germline V lookup: CDR1 MDHEN, CDR2 SYDVKM. V trimming: 3 bases; J trimming: 2 bases; junction bases outside the gene matches: 2. CDR3 in DNA: TGTGCCAGCAGTTTCGGGACAGGGCCCTACGAGCAGTACTTC. This gives the protein CASSFGTGPYEQYF.

The chain joins TRBV7-9 to TRBJ1-6; D is ambiguous. This CDR3 spans 13 amino acids. Germline-derived CDR1 and CDR2 are SEHNR and FQNEAQ (reference sequence). V was shortened by 4 bases and J by 5 bases, with 6 bases between the two germline ends. Written as DNA, the CDR3 is TGTGCCAGCAGCTACAATAATAATTCACCCCTCCACTTT. Protein product: CASSYNNNSPLHF.

This clone was picked up one time. The rearrangement links TRBV4-1 to TRBJ1-5; D uncertain. Between the trimmed V and J ends, which lost 0 bases and 5 bases, there was a span of 5 bases. This CDR3 is 13 amino acids long. Germline-derived CDR1 and CDR2 are MGHRA and YSYEKL. The CDR3 protein is CASSQDGDQPQHF. DNA for the CDR3: TGCGCCAGCAGCCAAGACGGGGATCAGCCCCAGCATTTT.

This chain connects TRBV2 to TRBJ2-7; no reliable D call. CDR1 is SNHLY and CDR2 is FYNNEI in the germline V gene. The V end lost 4 bases, the J end lost 2 bases, and 15 bases lay between the germline ends. This CDR3 spans 15 amino acids. Here the CDR3 reads CASSVSGGAAYEQYF. DNA for the CDR3: TGTGCCAGCAGTGTCTCGGGCGGAGCAGCCTACGAGCAGTACTTC.

This chain uses TRBV2 with TRBJ1-2; tentatively, D is TRBD1 (5 bases). This CDR3 is 13 amino acids long. Trimming removed 2 bases from V and 4 bases from J, with 8 bases in between. Germline values: CDR1 SNHLY, CDR2 FYNNEI. CDR3 amino acids: CASSERGVYGYTF. The CDR3 coding sequence is TGTGCCAGCAGTGAAAGAGGGGTCTATGGCTACACCTTC.

The gene calls are TRBV4-3 and TRBJ2-1; D remains unclear. CDR1 and CDR2 from the germline V gene are LGHNA and YSLEER. The CDR3 covers 16 residues. The germline V and J ends were trimmed by 0 bases and 6 bases, with 15 bases remaining between them. The CDR3 loop is CASSQDSLEVSNEQFF. DNA for the CDR3: TGCGCCAGCAGCCAAGATTCCCTAGAGGTCTCCAATGAGCAGTTCTTC.

The chain has TRBV18 and TRBJ1-2; D unclear. Germline V gives CDR1 KGHSH, CDR2 LQKENI. The CDR3 spans 15 residues. V was pared by 3 bases and J by 0 bases, with 11 bases between. CDR3 in amino acids: CASSPAPAANYGYTF. CDR3 DNA: TGTGCCAGCTCACCGGCACCCGCTGCTAACTATGGCTACACCTTC. Together with reference TRBV18 and TRBJ1-2, the CDR3 gives the full variable domain: NAGVMQNPRHLVRRRGQEARLRCSPMKGHSHVYWYRQLPEEGLKFMVYLQKENIIDESGMPKERFSAEFPKEGPSILRIQQVVRGDSAAYFCASSPAPAANYGYTFGSGTRLTVV.

The chain carries TRBV10-3 and TRBJ1-5; maybe TRBD1 (5 bases). Germline CDR1 and CDR2: ENHRY and SYGVKD. Trimming took off 3 bases at V and 1 base at J, with 10 bases between the two ends. This CDR3 is built from 15 residues. Here the CDR3 DNA reads TGTGCCATCAGTGATTCTCAGGGAAGCAATCAGCCCCAGCATTTT. Translated, it gives CAISDSQGSNQPQHF.

This clone was observed a single time. The chain couples TRBV29-1 to TRBJ2-3; D may be TRBD1 (6 bases). The CDR3 is 13 residues long. The germline V gene encodes CDR1 SQVTM and CDR2 ANQGSEA. Trimming took off 7 bases at V and 2 bases at J, with 13 bases between the two ends. CDR3 amino acids: CSALTGLTDTQYF. The CDR3 DNA sequence: TGCAGCGCCCTGACAGGCCTCACAGATACGCAGTATTTT.

V is TRBV5-1 and J is TRBJ1-4; 12 bases are a match to TRBD1. The V gene's germline CDR1 is SGHRS and CDR2 YFSETQ. The junction had 5 bases not matched to a gene; V was cut back by 3 bases and J by 8 bases. This CDR3 contains 15 residues. CDR3 loop: CASSWTGTGGEKLFF. For the CDR3, the DNA is TGCGCCAGCAGCTGGACCGGGACAGGGGGCGAAAAACTGTTTTTT.

The CDR3 sequence: CASKVSYTDTQYF. CDR3 DNA: TGTGCCAGCAAGGTCAGTTACACAGATACGCAGTATTTT. The V gene is TRBV21-1, the J gene TRBJ2-3. TRBV21-1 is a documented pseudogene. The CDR3 covers 13 residues.

V and J are TRBV25-1 and TRBJ2-7; 9 nucleotides line up with TRBD2. This CDR3 region has 15 residues. Per the germline V gene, CDR1 is MGHDK and CDR2 is SYGVNS. V was clipped by 1 base and J by 7 bases; unmatched bases: 8. CDR3 loop: CASSEWGREGREQYF. The CDR3 DNA sequence: TGTGCCAGCAGTGAATGGGGGCGGGAGGGCCGGGAGCAGTACTTC.

This clone was detected once. The chain recombines TRBV5-4 with TRBJ1-2, with D unresolved. The V end lost 2 bases, the J end lost 4 bases, and 9 bases lay between the germline ends. This CDR3 is built from 13 residues. Germline-derived CDR1 and CDR2 are SGHNT and YYREEE (reference sequence). CDR3 in DNA: TGTGCCAGCAGCTTTTCAGAACTCTATGGCTACACCTTC. This codes for CASSFSELYGYTF.

This sequence joins TRBV7-9 and TRBJ1-4, with no clear D. Germline V lookup: CDR1 SEHNR, CDR2 FQNEAQ (reference sequence). The length of the CDR3 is 16 residues. Deletions cut 3 bases from V and 3 bases from J, with 14 bases between. The CDR3 nucleotides are TGTGCCAGCAGCTTCGACCGGGAAATACCTAATGAAAAACTGTTTTTT. Its translation is CASSFDREIPNEKLFF.

The J gene is TRBJ2-1, the V gene TRBV28; 9 positions match TRBD2. Germline V CDR1 and CDR2: MDHEN, SYDVKM. This CDR3 region has 14 residues. J gave up 3 bases and V 10 bases, and 7 bases lay outside the gene matches. The CDR3 region has the DNA TGTGCCACCGCACTAGCGGGCAACTACAATGAGCAGTTCTTC. This sequence encodes CATALAGNYNEQFF.

The chain recombines TRBV27 with TRBJ2-2; D may be TRBD1 (5 bases). Germline V gene data show CDR1 as MNHEY and CDR2 as SMNVEV (reference sequence). This CDR3 comprises 14 residues. The ends were cut back, 2 bases at V and 4 bases at J, with 8 bases in the middle. CDR3 DNA sequence: TGTGCCAGCAGTTTAGCAGGGCCCACCGGGGAGCTGTTTTTT. It is translated as CASSLAGPTGELFF.

V and J are TRBV28 and TRBJ2-7; D is perhaps TRBD1 (5 bases). The germline V gene has CDR1 MDHEN and CDR2 SYDVKM. The CDR3 runs to 14 residues. V lost 6 bases and J lost 2, with 14 bases in between. The CDR3 reads CASRPTDSTYEQYF. CDR3 DNA: TGTGCCAGCAGACCAACCGACAGTACCTACGAGCAGTACTTC.